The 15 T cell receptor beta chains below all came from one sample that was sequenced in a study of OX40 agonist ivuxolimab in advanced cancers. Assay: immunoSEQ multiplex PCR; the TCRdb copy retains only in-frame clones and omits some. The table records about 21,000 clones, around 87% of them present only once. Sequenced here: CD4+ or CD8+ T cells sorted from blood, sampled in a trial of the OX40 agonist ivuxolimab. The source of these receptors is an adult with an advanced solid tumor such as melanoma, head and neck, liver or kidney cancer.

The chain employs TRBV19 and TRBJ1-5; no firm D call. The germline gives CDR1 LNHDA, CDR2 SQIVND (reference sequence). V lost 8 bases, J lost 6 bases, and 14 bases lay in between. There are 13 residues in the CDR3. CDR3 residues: CASDPFDPQPQHF. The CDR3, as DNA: TGTGCCAGTGACCCCTTCGACCCTCAGCCCCAGCATTTT.

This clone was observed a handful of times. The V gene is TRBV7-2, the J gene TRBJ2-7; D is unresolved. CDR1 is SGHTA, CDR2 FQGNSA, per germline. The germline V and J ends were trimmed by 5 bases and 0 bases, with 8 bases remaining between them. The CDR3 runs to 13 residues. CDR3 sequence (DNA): TGTGCCAGCAGCCCCAGGCTCTCCTACGAGCAGTACTTC. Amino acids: CASSPRLSYEQYF.

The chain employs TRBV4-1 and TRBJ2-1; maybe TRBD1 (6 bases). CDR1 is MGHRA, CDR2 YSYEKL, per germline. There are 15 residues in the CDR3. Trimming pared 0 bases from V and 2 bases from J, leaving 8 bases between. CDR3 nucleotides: TGCGCCAGCAGCCAAGAGAGGACAGCCTACAATGAGCAGTTCTTC. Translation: CASSQERTAYNEQFF.

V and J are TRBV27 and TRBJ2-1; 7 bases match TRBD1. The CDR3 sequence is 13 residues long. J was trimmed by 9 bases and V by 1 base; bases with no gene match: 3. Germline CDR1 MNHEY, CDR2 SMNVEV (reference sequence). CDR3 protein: CASSLLAGGEQFF. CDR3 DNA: TGTGCCAGCAGTTTATTGGCAGGGGGTGAGCAGTTCTTC.

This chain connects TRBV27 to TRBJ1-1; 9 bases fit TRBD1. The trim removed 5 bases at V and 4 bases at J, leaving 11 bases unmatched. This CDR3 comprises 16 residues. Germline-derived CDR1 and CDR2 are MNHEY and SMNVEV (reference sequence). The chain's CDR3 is CASSPPGQGERTEAFF. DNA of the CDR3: TGTGCCAGCAGTCCCCCGGGACAGGGCGAACGCACTGAAGCTTTCTTT.

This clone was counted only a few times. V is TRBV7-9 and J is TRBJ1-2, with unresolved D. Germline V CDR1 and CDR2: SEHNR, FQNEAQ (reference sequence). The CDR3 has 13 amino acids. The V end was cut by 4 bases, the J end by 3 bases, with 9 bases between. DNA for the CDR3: TGTGCCAGCAGCTCCTGGAGATACTATGGCTACACCTTC. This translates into CASSSWRYYGYTF.

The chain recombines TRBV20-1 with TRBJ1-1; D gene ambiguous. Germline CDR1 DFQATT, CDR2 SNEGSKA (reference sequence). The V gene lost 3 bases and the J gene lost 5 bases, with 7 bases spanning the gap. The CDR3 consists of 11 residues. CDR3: CSARGGTEAFF. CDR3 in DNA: TGCAGTGCTAGGGGTGGGACTGAAGCTTTCTTT.

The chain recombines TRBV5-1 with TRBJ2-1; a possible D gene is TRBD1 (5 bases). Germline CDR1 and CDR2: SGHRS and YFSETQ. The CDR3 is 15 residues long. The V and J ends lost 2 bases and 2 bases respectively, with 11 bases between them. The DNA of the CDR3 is TGCGCCAGCAGCTTCACGACAGAGCCCTACAATGAGCAGTTCTTC. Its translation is CASSFTTEPYNEQFF.

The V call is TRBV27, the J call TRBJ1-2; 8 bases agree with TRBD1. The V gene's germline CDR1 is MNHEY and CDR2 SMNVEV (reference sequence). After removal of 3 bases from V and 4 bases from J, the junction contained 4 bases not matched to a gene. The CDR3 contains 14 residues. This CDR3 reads CASSLDDRGYGYTF. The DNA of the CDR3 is TGTGCCAGCAGTTTGGACGACAGGGGCTATGGCTACACCTTC.

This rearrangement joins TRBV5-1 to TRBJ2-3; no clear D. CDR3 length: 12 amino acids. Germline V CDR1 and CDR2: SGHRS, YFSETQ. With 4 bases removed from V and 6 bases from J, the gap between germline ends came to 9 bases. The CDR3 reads CASSPGRDTQYF. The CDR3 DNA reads TGCGCCAGCAGCCCTGGCAGGGATACGCAGTATTTT.

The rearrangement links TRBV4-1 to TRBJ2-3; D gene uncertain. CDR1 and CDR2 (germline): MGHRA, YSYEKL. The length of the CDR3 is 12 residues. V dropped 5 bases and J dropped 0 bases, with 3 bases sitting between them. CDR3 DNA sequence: TGCGCCAGCAGCGAGAGCACAGATACGCAGTATTTT. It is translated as CASSESTDTQYF.

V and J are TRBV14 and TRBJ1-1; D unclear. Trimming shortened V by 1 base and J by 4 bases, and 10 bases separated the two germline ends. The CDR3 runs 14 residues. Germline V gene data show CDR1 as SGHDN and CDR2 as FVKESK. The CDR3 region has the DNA TGTGCCAGCAGCCAAGGCCACGGGAGCACTGAAGCTTTCTTT. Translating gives CASSQGHGSTEAFF. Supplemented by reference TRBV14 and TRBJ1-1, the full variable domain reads EAGVTQFPSHSVIEKGQTVTLRCDPISGHDNLYWYRRVMGKEIKFLLHFVKESKQDESGMPNNRFLAERTGGTYSTLKVQPAELEDSGVYFCASSQGHGSTEAFFGQGTRLTVV.

This CDR3 is CASSPGSSYNEQFF. The CDR3 coding sequence is TGCGCCAGCAGCCCGGGGAGCTCCTACAATGAGCAGTTCTTC. J is TRBJ2-1 and V is TRBV4-1; maybe TRBD2 (5 bases). The germline V gene has CDR1 MGHRA and CDR2 YSYEKL. Trimming took 4 bases from V and 0 from J, leaving 7 bases between them. The CDR3 is made up of 14 amino acids.

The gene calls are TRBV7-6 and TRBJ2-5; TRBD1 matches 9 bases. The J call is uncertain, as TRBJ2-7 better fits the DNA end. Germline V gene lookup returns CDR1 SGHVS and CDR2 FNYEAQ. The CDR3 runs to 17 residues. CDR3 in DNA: TGTGCCAGCAGCTTAGTCGCTAGTGGACAGGGGACCCACGAGCAGTACTTC. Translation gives CASSLVASGQGTHEQYF.

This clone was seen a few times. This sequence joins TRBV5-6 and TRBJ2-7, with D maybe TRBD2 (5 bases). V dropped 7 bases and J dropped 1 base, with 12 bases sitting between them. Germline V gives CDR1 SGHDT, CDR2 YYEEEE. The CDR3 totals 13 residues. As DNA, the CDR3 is TGTGCCAGCGAACCTCGACTATCCTACGAGCAGTACTTC. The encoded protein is CASEPRLSYEQYF. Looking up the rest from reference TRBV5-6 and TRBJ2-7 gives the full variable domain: DAGVTQSPTHLIKTRGQQVTLRCSPKSGHDTVSWYQQALGQGPQFIFQYYEEEERQRGNFPDRFSGHQFPNYSSELNVNALLLGDSALYLCASEPRLSYEQYFGPGTRLTVT.